The 2 T cell receptor beta chains in this list originate from one sample, sequenced in a study of Ad26.COV2.S vaccination and SARS-CoV-2 variants. Using immunoSEQ multiplex PCR, the repertoire was profiled, and TCRdb retains in-frame clones only, with some absent. The sample has 450,000 to 550,000 clones, 89% seen once. As for treatment: 19 received Ad26.COV2.S at low or high dose, single or two shots; about 5 received placebo; per-sample allocation not given. Sampling was done on day 63 after the first vaccine or placebo injection. The sample in question was peripheral blood, obtained in a trial of Ad26.COV2.S vaccine versus placebo. Receptors were obtained from a person between 18 and 65 years old who received the Ad26.COV2.S COVID-19 vaccine or a placebo.

This clone was picked up a small number of times. The V gene is TRBV7-8, the J gene TRBJ1-3, with D unresolved. Trimming removed 4 bases from V and 3 bases from J, with 4 bases in between. CDR1 SGHVS and CDR2 FQNEAQ come from the germline V gene. This CDR3 is built from 12 residues. The CDR3, as DNA: TGTGCCAGCAGCTCCCATGGAAACACCATATATTTT. Its protein is CASSSHGNTIYF.

The chain links TRBV19 to TRBJ2-1, with a possible D match to TRBD2 (6 bases). V was trimmed by 6 bases and J by 9 bases, leaving 18 bases between them. The CDR3 is made up of 14 amino acids. Germline assignment: CDR1 LNHDA and CDR2 SQIVND (reference sequence). The CDR3 coding sequence is TGTGCCAGTAGAGGGGTAGCGGCAGGCGGTGAGCAGTTCTTC. This sequence encodes CASRGVAAGGEQFF. The variable domain in full, with the rest retrieved from reference TRBV19 and TRBJ2-1, is DGGITQSPKYLFRKEGQNVTLSCEQNLNHDAMYWYRQDPGQGLRLIYYSQIVNDFQKGDIAEGYSVSREKKESFPLTVTSAQKNPTAFYLCASRGVAAGGEQFFGPGTRLTVL.